The present entry profiles one TCR beta chain with its context. This clonotype was counted a few times. The clone's antigen remains unknown. No clone much larger than this one lies a single base away; base qualities are absent. This sample is part of a study of identical twins (dated by TCRdb to 2016 to 2017). For context, the study as a whole: To test whether fetal clonotypes persist, the study used deep sequencing on TCR alpha and beta repertoires from monozygotic twins, unrelated adults of various ages, and cord blood. To rule out contamination, the twin experiments were replicated at different times with different library preparation protocols.

The CDR3 contains 15 residues, cysteine and phenylalanine counted. Of the read, only the CDR3 DNA is kept; its 45 bases are in frame from base 1. V loses 0 bases of germline sequence and J loses 3 bases, and the interval between the two ends is 11 bases. The germline V gene yields SGHDT for CDR1 and YYEEEE for CDR2. All donors were healthy Caucasians. Miltenyi CD45RO+ enrichment and human naive T-cell isolation kits were used to isolate memory (CD45RO+) and naive T cells from PBMC. General conclusions and limits of the study: Fewer insertions were carried by abundant cord blood beta clonotypes, a similar but weaker trend appeared in young adult naive repertoires, and no such trend appeared in memory repertoires. Out-of-frame TCR alpha sharing in monozygotic twins was systematically underestimated by recombination models, whereas sharing between unrelated individuals was in agreement with the recombination models. Conclusions relied on cross-sectional statistical analysis, since the same donors could not be followed over many years. Zero-insertion analyses could be partly confounded by invariant T cells such as MAIT and iNKT, though diverse VJ usage argued against such confounding for most clonotypes. Compared with coincidental sharing between unrelated individuals, out-of-frame TCR alpha sequences shared between twins had an excess of sequences with low generation probability. A weaker excess of twin sharing was found in beta out-of-frame sequences because the signal-to-noise ratio was lowered by fewer shared sequences.

Receptor libraries were prepared by 5' RACE. Sequencing was carried out with an Illumina HiSeq 2000. Template switching added a universal primer binding site, and the final cDNA carried a unique molecular identifier that allowed TCR cDNA molecules to be counted accurately. First-strand cDNA for TCR alpha and beta chains was synthesized from specific primers in the conserved constant-segment region. To control for contamination, every cDNA library was double barcoded, receiving both a SMART-Mk sample barcode and Illumina barcodes. Two successive PCR steps introduced TruSeq adapter sequences along with Illumina sample barcodes. Sequencing of the TCR alpha and beta cDNA libraries was done on the Illumina HiSeq platform using custom primers. The source study handled its data this way. Raw reads were processed with MiGEC to extract unique molecular identifiers, and MiXCR was used to determine CDR3 positions. For each individual, recombination models were inferred using an EM algorithm with the repgenHMM and IGoR tools. The tcR package in R was used for shared clonotype analysis, with sharing normalized by the product of cloneset sizes. To study raw recombination without the effects of thymic and clonal selection, out-of-frame nonproductive sequences were analyzed. TCRdb reran the public reads through fastp at Q25 and MiXCR, keeping productive beta chains. One record per CDR3 amino acid sequence lists the most common genes and DNA. The V and J calls follow TCRdb's processing rather than the paper's. The sample table holds about 250,000 distinct CDR3 sequences, of which over 11% were seen once. Approximately 8.2% of the sample is taken by the ten largest.

The V and J genes are TRBV5-6 and TRBJ2-3; TRBD2 is possibly the D segment (5 matching bases). The TCR originated in a woman younger than 35 in good health. The sample comprised memory (CD45RO+) T cells sorted from blood. What the cell subset or site label conveys for this sample: CD45RO+ enriched T cells. The sequence in DNA is TGTGCCAGCAGCTTGGGAGGGCCAATGACAGATACGCAGTATTTT. Its translation is CASSLGGPMTDTQYF. When the CDR3 is completed using the reference TRBV5-6 and TRBJ2-3 genes on either side, the full variable domain is DAGVTQSPTHLIKTRGQQVTLRCSPKSGHDTVSWYQQALGQGPQFIFQYYEEEERQRGNFPDRFSGHQFPNYSSELNVNALLLGDSALYLCASSLGGPMTDTQYFGPGTRLTVL.